The 29 T cell receptor beta chains below all came from one sample that was sequenced in a study of T cells in tuberculosis. Here immunoSEQ multiplex PCR was the method, and the copy in TCRdb shows in-frame clones only, minus some. The sample includes about 30,000 clones, roughly 89% of them seen just once. The material sequenced was PBMCs. The receptor source for this set is a donor between 10 and 35 years old with latent tuberculosis or without tuberculosis infection.

V usage is TRBV29-1 and J usage is TRBJ2-7, with TRBD2 identical over 9 bases. V dropped 5 bases and J dropped 6; count of bases not matched to a gene: 5. Germline-derived CDR1 and CDR2 are SQVTM and ANQGSEA. CDR3 length: 12 amino acids. Here the CDR3 DNA reads TGCAGCGTTCGCGGGGGGGGCTTCGAGCAGTACTTC. It yields the protein CSVRGGGFEQYF.

The gene calls are TRBV2 and TRBJ1-1, with TRBD1 matching 8 bases. The CDR3 is 15 amino acids. V was clipped by 5 bases and J by 4 bases; unmatched bases: 9. Germline V gives CDR1 SNHLY, CDR2 FYNNEI. This CDR3 is CASSPRTGLVTEAFF. Written as DNA, the CDR3 is TGTGCCAGCAGTCCTAGGACAGGGCTAGTCACTGAAGCTTTCTTT. The full variable domain, its missing parts supplied by reference TRBV2 and TRBJ1-1, is EPEVTQTPSHQVTQMGQEVILRCVPISNHLYFYWYRQILGQKVEFLVSFYNNEISEKSEIFDDQFSVERPDGSNFTLKIRSTKLEDSAMYFCASSPRTGLVTEAFFGQGTRLTVV.

This chain links TRBV28 with TRBJ1-5; D remains unclear. Trimming removed 4 bases at V and 6 bases at J, with 13 bases between. This CDR3 region has 14 residues. Germline V CDR1 and CDR2: MDHEN, SYDVKM. The CDR3 coding sequence is TGTGCCAGCAGTTCGGAGCGAAGAGGTCAGCCCCAGCATTTT. Translated, it gives CASSSERRGQPQHF.

This clone has a handful of counts. The chain links TRBV5-5 to TRBJ2-3, with a possible D match to TRBD1 (5 bases). V dropped 4 bases and J dropped 4 bases, with 16 bases sitting between them. In germline, CDR1 is SGHKS, CDR2 YYEKEE (reference sequence). This CDR3 spans 15 amino acids. The CDR3 here is CASSSPGQGADTQYF. The CDR3 DNA reads as TGTGCCAGCAGCAGTCCGGGCCAGGGCGCAGATACGCAGTATTTT.

The chain employs TRBV12-1 and TRBJ2-7; the listed D gene, TRBD1, was not tested against the DNA. TRBV12-1 is reported as a pseudogene. The CDR3 is made up of 14 amino acids. CDR3 nucleotides: TGTGCCAGCAGCTTTCAGGGGGGCGCCTACGAGCAGTACTTC. Its translation is CASSFQGGAYEQYF.

The rearrangement links TRBV5-6 to TRBJ1-2; the D gene is possibly TRBD1 (5 bases). V lost 1 base, J lost 4 bases, and 17 bases lay in between. The CDR3 contains 16 residues. Germline CDR1 reads SGHDT; CDR2 reads YYEEEE. Here the CDR3 DNA reads TGTGCCAGCAGCTTGCCTTTGGGCAGGGTCGGCTATGGCTACACCTTC. Translating it yields CASSLPLGRVGYGYTF.

The chain combines TRBV18 with TRBJ1-1, with D possibly TRBD1 on 6 matching bases. The CDR3 is 13 residues long. Germline V gene data show CDR1 as KGHSH and CDR2 as LQKENI. V was trimmed by 6 bases and J by 4 bases, leaving 12 bases between them. The DNA of the CDR3 is TGTGCCAGCTCTCCTGGACAGACCACTGAAGCTTTCTTT. Translation gives CASSPGQTTEAFF. Together with reference TRBV18 and TRBJ1-1, the CDR3 gives the full variable domain: NAGVMQNPRHLVRRRGQEARLRCSPMKGHSHVYWYRQLPEEGLKFMVYLQKENIIDESGMPKERFSAEFPKEGPSILRIQQVVRGDSAAYFCASSPGQTTEAFFGQGTRLTVV.

The J gene is TRBJ2-1, the V gene TRBV27; 10 bases map to TRBD2. The CDR3 is made up of 16 amino acids. Losses at the gene ends were 6 bases for V and 1 base for J; bases not matched to a gene: 6. The germline CDR1 and CDR2 sequences are MNHEY and SMNVEV (reference sequence). The CDR3 reads CASRQSGGASYNEQFF. The CDR3 DNA is TGTGCCAGCAGGCAAAGCGGGGGGGCTTCCTACAATGAGCAGTTCTTC.

V gene TRBV9 combines with J gene TRBJ2-1, with 13 bases fitting TRBD2. Germline assignment: CDR1 SGDLS and CDR2 YYNGEE. This CDR3 spans 16 amino acids. The junction had 14 bases not matched to a gene; V was cut back by 2 bases and J by 15 bases. The CDR3: CASSVGSAGTSGVPFF. The CDR3 nucleotides read TGTGCCAGCAGCGTCGGGTCGGCGGGGACTAGCGGGGTTCCGTTCTTC.

V and J are TRBV6-5 and TRBJ2-7; D is ambiguous. This CDR3 spans 14 amino acids. Per the germline V gene, CDR1 is MNHEY and CDR2 is SVGAGI. Trimming shortened V by 6 bases and J by 2 bases, and 14 bases separated the two germline ends. The CDR3 here is CASSRTHATYEQYF. The CDR3 DNA follows: TGTGCCAGCAGCCGCACTCATGCAACCTACGAGCAGTACTTC.

V gene TRBV9 combines with J gene TRBJ2-7; 8 bases are shared with TRBD1. The V gene end was trimmed by 5 bases and the J gene end by 2 bases; junction bases not matched to a gene: 6. The germline CDR1 and CDR2 sequences are SGDLS and YYNGEE. The CDR3 sequence is 14 residues long. The CDR3, as DNA: TGTGCCAGCAGTTGGCGACAGGGGACCTACGAGCAGTACTTC. Its translation is CASSWRQGTYEQYF.

This rearrangement joins TRBV7-2 to TRBJ1-1; D is unclear. The CDR3 has 11 amino acids. Deletions cut 7 bases from V and 4 bases from J, with 7 bases between. Germline CDR1 is SGHTA and CDR2 is FQGNSA. CDR3 in amino acids: CASTPRTEAFF. CDR3 nucleotides: TGTGCCAGCACCCCTCGCACTGAAGCTTTCTTT.

This chain uses TRBV16 with TRBJ1-4; TRBD1 is a possible D gene (5 bases). The CDR3 has 15 amino acids. Deletions cut 0 bases from V and 10 bases from J, with 15 bases between. Germline values: CDR1 KGHSY, CDR2 FQNENV. CDR3: CASSQSAGQVVKLFF. Here the CDR3 DNA reads TGTGCCAGCAGCCAATCCGCAGGGCAAGTCGTAAAACTGTTTTTT.

The chain combines TRBV15 with TRBJ2-1, with D possibly being TRBD2 (5 bases). Trimming removed 0 bases at V and 9 bases at J, with 9 bases between. This CDR3 is built from 13 residues. CDR1 is LNHNV and CDR2 is YYDKDF in the germline V gene (reference sequence). The CDR3 DNA is TGTGCCACCAGCAGAGATCTGGGGAGTGAGCAGTTCTTC. Translating it yields CATSRDLGSEQFF.

The chain has TRBV18 and TRBJ1-3, with D perhaps matching TRBD1 (5 bases). The V gene lost 6 bases and the J gene lost 3 bases, with 18 bases spanning the gap. The CDR3 runs to 16 residues. CDR1 and CDR2 from the germline V gene are KGHSH and LQKENI. CDR3 region: CASSLHGGDFGNTIYF. The CDR3 DNA is TGTGCCAGCTCGCTTCACGGCGGGGACTTTGGAAACACCATATATTTT.

This sequence joins TRBV10-3 and TRBJ2-5; 8 positions match TRBD2. The CDR3 length is 15 residues. Trimming at V came to 4 bases and at J to 2 bases, leaving 6 bases not matched to a gene. The germline V gene encodes CDR1 ENHRY and CDR2 SYGVKD. CDR3 nucleotides: TGTGCCATCAGTGTAGGTAGCGGGGATCAAGAGACCCAGTACTTC. Residues: CAISVGSGDQETQYF.

The chain employs TRBV7-9 and TRBJ2-7; weak D call: TRBD2 (6 bases). Germline loops: CDR1 SEHNR, CDR2 FQNEAQ (reference sequence). The V end lost 1 base, the J end lost 6 bases, and 10 bases lay between the germline ends. This CDR3 has 13 residues. CDR3 nucleotides: TGTGCCAGCAGCTTAGATTTGCGGGGCGAGCAGTACTTC. Amino acid sequence: CASSLDLRGEQYF.

The sample holds one count of this clone. This rearrangement joins TRBV5-4 to TRBJ1-2; 8 bases are a match to TRBD1. V lost 4 bases to trimming and J lost 8 bases; unmatched junction nucleotides: 7. Germline V CDR1 and CDR2: SGHNT, YYREEE (reference sequence). This CDR3 has 13 residues. The CDR3 here is CASSLDRGAGYTF. CDR3 DNA: TGTGCCAGCAGCCTAGACAGGGGTGCCGGCTACACCTTC.

The gene calls are TRBV19 and TRBJ2-7; 12 bases align to TRBD1. Germline CDR1 reads LNHDA; CDR2 reads SQIVND (reference sequence). Trimming removed 4 bases from V and 2 bases from J; junction bases left unmatched: 6. The CDR3 has 16 amino acids. The CDR3 coding sequence is TGTGCCAGTAGTACCGCCGGGACAGGGGGCACCTACGAGCAGTACTTC. Protein product: CASSTAGTGGTYEQYF.

The gene calls are TRBV6-4 and TRBJ2-1, with 14 nucleotides matching TRBD2. Germline loops: CDR1 MRHNA, CDR2 SNTAGT. V trimming: 0 bases; J trimming: 6 bases; junction bases outside the gene matches: 1. The length of the CDR3 is 16 residues. CDR3 protein: CASSDSTSGGANEQFF. CDR3 in DNA: TGTGCCAGCAGTGACTCGACTAGCGGGGGGGCCAATGAGCAGTTCTTC.

The chain combines TRBV7-7 with TRBJ2-3; 9 bases line up with TRBD2. The germline CDR1 and CDR2 sequences are SSHAT and FNYEAQ (reference sequence). Trimming cost V 4 bases and J 5 bases; bases outside gene matches: 7. The CDR3 consists of 15 residues. This chain's CDR3 is CASSSSGAPEDTQYF. The CDR3 bases are TGTGCCAGCAGCTCTAGCGGGGCCCCGGAAGATACGCAGTATTTT.

The J gene is TRBJ2-2, the V gene TRBV2; TRBD2 agrees at 11 bases. CDR3 length: 17 amino acids. The germline V gene encodes CDR1 SNHLY and CDR2 FYNNEI. The trim removed 2 bases at V and 2 bases at J, leaving 4 bases unmatched. The CDR3 DNA reads TGTGCCAGCAGTGAAACTAGCGGGGGCCCAAACACCGGGGAGCTGTTTTTT. Translating gives CASSETSGGPNTGELFF.

This sequence joins TRBV4-1 and TRBJ1-6; TRBD1 is a possible D gene (5 bases). Germline V gene sequence: CDR1 MGHRA, CDR2 YSYEKL. Trimming pared 4 bases from V and 6 bases from J, leaving 13 bases between. This CDR3 is 15 amino acids long. DNA for the CDR3: TGCGCCAGCAGCCCCCGGGGGATAGCTAATTCACCCCTCCACTTT. Translating gives CASSPRGIANSPLHF.

V is TRBV5-4 and J is TRBJ1-1; D ambiguous. Trimming shortened V by 0 bases and J by 11 bases, and 11 bases separated the two germline ends. CDR3 length equals 12 residues. CDR1 and CDR2 (germline): SGHNT, YYREEE (reference sequence). The DNA of the CDR3 is TGTGCCAGCAGCTTGGATTCCGGGAACGCTTTCTTT. The encoded protein is CASSLDSGNAFF.

The chain recombines TRBV2 with TRBJ2-1; the D is unclear. CDR3 size: 12 residues. Germline-derived CDR1 and CDR2 are SNHLY and FYNNEI. Deletions cut 8 bases from V and 5 bases from J, with 10 bases between. In DNA form, the CDR3 reads TGTGCCAGCGGTGCCGACAACAATGAGCAGTTCTTC. Its protein is CASGADNNEQFF.

The rearrangement joins TRBV2 to TRBJ1-5, with 7 nucleotides matching TRBD1. Germline V gene sequence: CDR1 SNHLY, CDR2 FYNNEI. Trimming removed 6 bases from V and 7 bases from J; junction bases left unmatched: 9. The CDR3 sequence is 14 residues long. CDR3 bases: TGTGCCAGCAGCGCCGGACAGGAGGAACAGCCCCAGCATTTT. Translation: CASSAGQEEQPQHF.

This clone was counted once. This chain's CDR3 is CASRPDRGVYNEQFF. CDR3 bases: TGTGCCAGCAGGCCGGACAGGGGGGTATACAATGAGCAGTTCTTC. The chain employs TRBV6-1 and TRBJ2-1, with 10 bases matching TRBD1. Germline CDR1 MNHNS, CDR2 SASEGT. CDR3 length equals 15 residues. Trimming cost V 6 bases and J 4 bases; bases outside gene matches: 6.

This clone was counted between two and nine times. V gene TRBV11-2 combines with J gene TRBJ1-3; 8 bases match TRBD1. V lost 2 bases and J lost 0; bases outside the gene matches: 12. The CDR3 has 19 amino acids. Germline V gene data show CDR1 as SGHAT and CDR2 as FQNNGV. CDR3 protein: CASSLWAGGAMDSGNTIYF. The CDR3 DNA reads as TGTGCCAGCAGCTTATGGGCAGGGGGCGCAATGGACTCTGGAAACACCATATATTTT.

This CDR3 reads CASGGNSPLHF. For the CDR3, the DNA is TGTGCATCGGGGGGTAATTCACCCCTCCACTTT. The rearrangement uses TRBV7-2 and TRBJ1-6; a possible D gene is TRBD1 (5 bases). This CDR3 has 11 residues. Per germline, CDR1 SGHTA and CDR2 FQGNSA.